Following are 23 T cell receptor beta chains from one sample sequenced in a study of T-cell memory formation after mild COVID-19. Via MiXCR, TCRdb re-called the 5' RACE reads, giving one row per CDR3 protein. The data hold approximately 210,000 distinct CDR3 sequences, with around 20% observed a single time. Material: PBMCs or a T cell subset sorted from them (not recorded which). The receptors were sampled from an adult woman who had mild COVID-19 (a few samples of this study predate the infection). Cell type and time point are not known.

As to this clonotype: One end of the junction does not line up with germline, which may come from a read error. The V gene is TRBV7-7, the J gene TRBJ1-1, with 7 bases aligning to TRBD1. Germline values: CDR1 SSHAT, CDR2 FNYEAQ (reference sequence). The CDR3 covers 14 residues. This CDR3 reads CASSLGRGVSEAFF. The CDR3 bases are TGTGCTAGCAGCTTAGGCAGGGGGGTGTCTGAAGCTTTCTTT. The full variable domain, in which reference TRBV7-7 and TRBJ1-1 provide the parts outside the CDR3, is GAGVSQSPRYKVTKRGQDVTLRCDPISSHATLYWYQQALGQGPEFLTYFNYEAQPDKSGLPSDRFSAERPEGSISTLTIQRTEQRDSAMYRCASSLGRGVSEAFFGQGTRLTVV.

The V gene is TRBV11-2, the J gene TRBJ2-7; D is uncertain. Germline assignment: CDR1 SGHAT and CDR2 FQNNGV. V was cut by 2 bases and J by 2 bases, with 13 bases left in between. This CDR3 is 15 amino acids long. CDR3 DNA sequence: TGTGCCAGCAGCTTAAGCCACGACGGAACCTACGAGCAGTACTTC. Its translation: CASSLSHDGTYEQYF.

This rearrangement joins TRBV2 to TRBJ2-7, with 11 bases matching TRBD1. The CDR3 covers 15 residues. The V segment lost 1 base and the J segment 6 bases; nucleotides outside the gene matches: 5. CDR1 is SNHLY, CDR2 FYNNEI, per germline. CDR3 DNA: TGTGCCAGCAGTGAAGTGGACAGGGGGCGAGGCGAGCAGTACTTC. The encoded protein is CASSEVDRGRGEQYF.

V and J are TRBV6-5 and TRBJ2-7; D perhaps matches TRBD2 (6 bases). The V gene lost 2 bases and the J gene lost 3 bases, with 11 bases spanning the gap. This CDR3 has 14 amino acids. Looked up from germline, CDR1 is MNHEY and CDR2 is SVGAGI. This CDR3 is CASSYRAGYYEQYF. The CDR3, as DNA: TGTGCCAGCAGTTACCGAGCGGGCTACTACGAGCAGTACTTC.

The chain recombines TRBV10-3 with TRBJ2-3, with D perhaps matching TRBD2 (5 bases). Germline CDR1 ENHRY, CDR2 SYGVKD. The V and J ends lost 6 bases and 2 bases respectively, with 9 bases between them. The CDR3 length is 13 residues. The CDR3 DNA sequence: TGTGCCATCAGGGACTCGATCACAGATACGCAGTATTTT. It codes for CAIRDSITDTQYF.

V is TRBV3-1 and J is TRBJ2-7; tentatively, D is TRBD1 or TRBD2 (5 bases each). The CDR3 is made up of 13 amino acids. Per the germline V gene, CDR1 is LGHDT and CDR2 is YNNKEL (reference sequence). The V end lost 6 bases, the J end lost 6 bases, and 15 bases lay between the germline ends. The chain's CDR3 is CASRHRGEGEQYF. The CDR3 nucleotides read TGTGCCAGCAGACATAGGGGTGAGGGCGAGCAGTACTTC.

This clonotype was counted a few times. This chain uses TRBV4-2 with TRBJ2-7, with D hard to call. Trimming left V 2 bases short and J 3 bases short, with 8 bases between. Germline CDR1 and CDR2: LGHNA and YNFKEQ. CDR3 length equals 13 residues. The CDR3 DNA reads as TGTGCCAGCAGCCAAAAAAGGGACTACGAGCAGTACTTC. It is translated as CASSQKRDYEQYF.

CDR3 loop: CSAGDRSYGYTF. CDR3 in DNA: TGCAGTGCTGGGGACAGGTCCTATGGCTACACCTTC. V usage is TRBV20-1 and J usage is TRBJ1-2; 8 bases match TRBD1. The CDR3 loop spans 12 amino acids. The germline gives CDR1 DFQATT, CDR2 SNEGSKA (reference sequence). With V trimmed by 5 bases and J by 4 bases, 3 bases remained unmatched.

This clonotype has a handful of counts. The chain uses TRBV7-9 and TRBJ1-1, with a possible D match to TRBD1 (5 bases). Germline loops: CDR1 SEHNR, CDR2 FQNEAQ (reference sequence). This CDR3 is 13 amino acids long. V gave up 1 base and J gave up 7 bases, with 10 bases separating them. CDR3 in amino acids: CASSLVGGVEAFF. The DNA for the CDR3 is TGTGCCAGCAGCTTAGTCGGGGGGGTTGAAGCTTTCTTT.

The CDR3 loop reads CAISESGFSGNTIYF. For the CDR3, the DNA is TGTGCCATCAGTGAGTCGGGTTTCTCTGGAAACACCATATATTTT. The J gene is TRBJ1-3, the V gene TRBV10-3; D remains ambiguous. There are 15 residues in the CDR3. Per germline, CDR1 ENHRY and CDR2 SYGVKD. Trimming shortened V by 0 bases and J by 0 bases, and 6 bases separated the two germline ends.

The CDR3 region has the DNA TGCGCCAGCAGCCTAGAGGGGGCGCCAGGGTCGGTTCGCTACGAGCAGTACTTC. This translates into CASSLEGAPGSVRYEQYF. The V and J genes are TRBV4-3 and TRBJ2-7, with 7 bases aligning to TRBD1. Trimming removed 4 bases from V and 3 bases from J; junction bases left unmatched: 18. This CDR3 region has 18 residues. CDR1 and CDR2 from the germline V gene are LGHNA and YSLEER.

The DNA for the CDR3 is TGTGCCAGCAGCTCTCGGGACAGGGAAAGAGAGACCCAGTACTTC. Protein product: CASSSRDRERETQYF. The rearrangement joins TRBV7-9 to TRBJ2-5, with TRBD1 identical over 9 bases. The CDR3 sequence is 15 residues long. V was pared by 4 bases and J by 4 bases, with 7 bases of the junction left unmatched. Germline lookup yields CDR1 SEHNR and CDR2 FQNEAQ (reference sequence).

V usage is TRBV7-9 and J usage is TRBJ2-5, with D unresolved. The CDR3 consists of 14 residues. Germline V CDR1 and CDR2: SEHNR, FQNEAQ (reference sequence). The V end lost 0 bases, the J end lost 2 bases, and 7 bases lay between the germline ends. This CDR3 reads CASSLAQTQETQYF. CDR3 coding DNA: TGTGCCAGCAGCTTAGCGCAGACACAAGAGACCCAGTACTTC.

This clonotype was seen ten or more times. The chain employs TRBV7-9 and TRBJ1-2; D is uncertain. The CDR3 runs to 12 residues. Per germline, CDR1 SEHNR and CDR2 FQNEAQ (reference sequence). The V gene lost 5 bases and the J gene lost 4 bases, with 8 bases spanning the gap. CDR3 loop: CASSPASYGYTF. As DNA, the CDR3 is TGTGCCAGCAGCCCGGCAAGCTATGGCTACACCTTC.

The chain combines TRBV5-1 with TRBJ2-5; D is possibly TRBD1 (6 bases). The CDR3 loop spans 14 amino acids. Germline V gene lookup returns CDR1 SGHRS and CDR2 YFSETQ. The V end lost 4 bases, the J end lost 5 bases, and 15 bases lay between the germline ends. This CDR3 is CASSPGGQGETQYF. The CDR3 DNA reads TGCGCCAGCAGCCCCGGTGGCCAGGGGGAGACCCAGTACTTC.

This clonotype was detected only a few times. The chain is built from TRBV7-9 and TRBJ2-3, with D possibly TRBD1 on 5 matching bases. CDR3 length: 13 residues. CDR1 and CDR2 from the germline V gene are SEHNR and FQNEAQ (reference sequence). The V and J ends lost 8 bases and 2 bases respectively, with 11 bases between them. Here the CDR3 reads CASGATDTDTQYF. CDR3 bases: TGTGCCAGCGGGGCCACAGACACAGATACGCAGTATTTT.

The V and J genes are TRBV6-5 and TRBJ1-2; TRBD1 matches at 7 bases. This CDR3 is 13 amino acids long. After removal of 2 bases from V and 5 bases from J, the junction contained 2 bases not matched to a gene. CDR1 is MNHEY, CDR2 SVGAGI, per germline. The CDR3 DNA sequence: TGTGCCAGCAGTTACGACAGGGTGTATGGCTACACCTTC. It specifies CASSYDRVYGYTF.

This clonotype appeared a few times. The chain joins TRBV5-1 to TRBJ2-7; D perhaps matches TRBD1 (6 bases). Trimming stripped 2 bases from V and 1 base from J, with 16 bases between. Germline-derived CDR1 and CDR2 are SGHRS and YFSETQ. This CDR3 comprises 16 residues. The CDR3 reads CASSLAQGAVSYEQYF. The DNA of the CDR3 is TGCGCCAGCAGCTTAGCACAGGGCGCGGTATCCTACGAGCAGTACTTC.

The rearrangement uses TRBV24-1 and TRBJ1-3; a weak D match, TRBD1 (5 bases). Per the germline V gene, CDR1 is KGHDR and CDR2 is SFDVKD. The CDR3 is 13 residues long. Trimming removed 0 bases from V and 7 bases from J, with 6 bases in between. CDR3 region: CATSDLRGNTIYF. The CDR3 DNA sequence: TGTGCCACCAGTGATTTGCGGGGGAACACCATATATTTT.

This chain joins TRBV30 and TRBJ2-7, with D possibly being TRBD2 (5 bases). V was pared by 1 base and J by 0 bases, with 13 bases between. This CDR3 is 15 amino acids long. Germline V gives CDR1 GTSNPN, CDR2 SVGIG (reference sequence). CDR3 amino acids: CAWSGGGSGSYEQYF. For the CDR3, the DNA is TGTGCCTGGAGTGGAGGCGGGTCGGGCTCCTACGAGCAGTACTTC.

This chain links TRBV5-6 with TRBJ2-2, with 8 positions matching TRBD1. V lost 4 bases and J lost 6; bases outside the gene matches: 11. CDR1 is SGHDT and CDR2 is YYEEEE in the germline V gene. This CDR3 is built from 16 residues. The CDR3 region has the DNA TGTGCCAGCAGCCTTTGGACAGGGCCCTTAGCCGGGGAGCTGTTTTTT. Protein product: CASSLWTGPLAGELFF. The full variable domain, its missing parts supplied by reference TRBV5-6 and TRBJ2-2, is DAGVTQSPTHLIKTRGQQVTLRCSPKSGHDTVSWYQQALGQGPQFIFQYYEEEERQRGNFPDRFSGHQFPNYSSELNVNALLLGDSALYLCASSLWTGPLAGELFFGEGSRLTVL.

This clonotype was seen a handful of times. The rearrangement links TRBV24-1 to TRBJ2-7; possibly TRBD2 for D (5 bases). Germline values: CDR1 KGHDR, CDR2 SFDVKD. V lost 4 bases and J lost 2, with 11 bases in between. This CDR3 spans 14 amino acids. The CDR3 bases are TGTGCCACCAGTGAGTCGAGCGGTACCTACGAGCAGTACTTC. It yields the protein CATSESSGTYEQYF.

About this clonotype: This may stem from a read error, because a much larger clone lies one nucleotide away. The chain has TRBV14 and TRBJ2-3; TRBD2 might be the D (5 bases). This CDR3 is built from 15 residues. Germline CDR1 and CDR2: SGHDN and FVKESK. V lost 1 base and J lost 3, with 11 bases in between. The CDR3 nucleotides read TGTGCCAGCAGCCAAGCCGCGGGCAGAACAGATACGCAGTATTTT. Translating gives CASSQAAGRTDTQYF.